This record concerns one TCR beta chain sequence. The data were obtained in a study of CD8 T cells in ankylosing spondylitis. This CDR3 is 16 amino acids long. V gave up 5 bases and J gave up 5 bases; unmatched junction bases: 11. Germline V gene lookup returns CDR1 MNHEY and CDR2 SMNVEV (reference sequence). TCRdb reprocessed the 5' RACE reads with MiXCR, giving one entry per CDR3 protein. Of about 360,000 distinct CDR3 sequences in the sample, roughly 14% were seen once. This receptor was taken from a male donor with ankylosing spondylitis or in good health (not recorded which). The sequencing sample was made of blood, either unsorted or a sorted T cell fraction (not recorded which). The rearrangement joins TRBV27 to TRBJ2-5, with 10 bases that match TRBD2. In DNA form, the CDR3 reads TGTGCCAGCAGTCTCAATTCAGCGGGGGGGATGGAGACCCAGTACTTC. Translation: CASSLNSAGGMETQYF.